These T cell receptor beta chains were read from a single sample in a study of beta chain features in type 1 diabetes. Sequencing was performed with immunoSEQ multiplex PCR; in TCRdb, only in-frame clones are kept and a portion is missing. The sample consists of about 320,000 clones, 11% to 15% of them appearing once. Sequenced material: central memory CD4+ T cells from blood. Receptors originate from a man under 40 in good health. The CDR3 runs from the conserved cysteine through the conserved F or W. The D gene is left open where the match is weak. Size values are once, few and many counts, or a class for expanded clones, and some rows have none.

D gene	clone size	V gene	J gene	CDR3 DNA	CDR3 protein
NA	NA	TRBV7-9	TRBJ2-5	TGTGCCAGCAGCTTACTCCGGGGCGATGAGACCCAGTACTTC	CASSLLRGDETQYF
NA	NA	TRBV15	TRBJ2-7	TGTGCCACCAGCAGAGATGAGGGTTACGAGCAGTACTTC	CATSRDEGYEQYF
TRBD1	few	TRBV9	TRBJ2-2	TGTGCCAGCAGCGTATTGATGGGTATGGCAGGGGGCAACACCGGGGAGCTGTTTTTT	CASSVLMGMAGGNTGELFF
NA	NA	TRBV7-2	TRBJ2-7	TGTGCCAGCAGCTTAGTACAGGCCCTTTGGAACGAGCAGTACTTC	CASSLVQALWNEQYF
TRBD1	many	TRBV5-6	TRBJ2-3	TGTGCCAGCAGCACACAGGGGGCCACAGATACGCAGTATTTT	CASSTQGATDTQYF
NA	NA	TRBV5-6	TRBJ1-6	TGTGCCAGCAGCTTGGCCAGGGGTCCCCTCCACTTT	CASSLARGPLHF
NA	few	TRBV11-2	TRBJ2-1	TGTGCCAGCGGACCACCGGGGGAGGCCTACAATGAGCAGTTCTTC	CASGPPGEAYNEQFF
NA	few	TRBV4-3	TRBJ2-1	TGCGCCAGCAGCCAAGGATTCCAGCAGTCGTACAATGAGCAGTTCTTC	CASSQGFQQSYNEQFF
NA	many	TRBV10-3	TRBJ2-2	TGTGCCATCAGTGGGCCCGGGGAGCTGTTTTTT	CAISGPGELFF
NA	few	TRBV9	TRBJ1-3	TGTGCCAGCAGCCTTTCTGGAAACACCATATATTTT	CASSLSGNTIYF
TRBD1	few	TRBV7-2	TRBJ2-1	TGTGCCAGCAGCTCCACCGGGACAGGAGGCGAGCAGTTCTTC	CASSSTGTGGEQFF
TRBD1	many	TRBV10-3	TRBJ2-1	TGTGCCATCAGGGACAGGGCTAACTACAATGAGCAGTTCTTC	CAIRDRANYNEQFF
NA	few	TRBV7-2	TRBJ1-1	TGTGCCAGCAGCTTAGATTCCAGGGCCCTTAACACTGAAGCTTTCTTT	CASSLDSRALNTEAFF
NA	many	TRBV27	TRBJ1-4	TGTGCCAGCAGTTTAGCGGGTTCTAATGAAAAACTGTTTTTT	CASSLAGSNEKLFF
NA	many	TRBV5-1	TRBJ1-4	TGCGCCAGCAGAAGGGACGGAAAACTGTTTTTT	CASRRDGKLFF
NA	few	TRBV19	TRBJ2-5	TGTGCCAGTAGTCCTCCAATGGGGAGAGAGACCCAGTACTTC	CASSPPMGRETQYF
NA	few	TRBV10-1	TRBJ1-1	TGCGCCAGCAGTGTTGGGGGCCGGGGGACTGAAGCTTTCTTT	CASSVGGRGTEAFF
TRBD1	NA	TRBV7-2	TRBJ1-3	TGTGCCAGCAGCTCTGACAGGGGGCCCGCCGGTGGAAACACCATATATTTT	CASSSDRGPAGGNTIYF
NA	few	TRBV5-1	TRBJ2-3	TGCGCCAGCAGCTTGGCCTCCGGACTGCAGTATTTT	CASSLASGLQYF
NA	few	TRBV27	TRBJ2-7	TGTGCCAGCAGTTTCTCCGACGAGCAGTACTTC	CASSFSDEQYF
NA	NA	TRBV9	TRBJ2-2	TGTGCCAGCAGCGTAGCTGTAGGCACCTACACCGGGGAGCTGTTTTTT	CASSVAVGTYTGELFF
NA	NA	TRBV5-4	TRBJ1-1	TGTGCCAGCAGCGCGGGGGGTGGAGTCAGGGCCTTCACTGAAGCTTTCTTT	CASSAGGGVRAFTEAFF
TRBD1	few	TRBV29-1	TRBJ2-4	TGCAGCGCCAAGGACAGGGGAAACAAAAACATTCAGTACTTC	CSAKDRGNKNIQYF
NA	NA	TRBV5-1	TRBJ1-1	TGCGCCAGCAGCTTGGTCCGGGGCACTGAAGCTTTCTTT	CASSLVRGTEAFF
TRBD1	few	TRBV11-2	TRBJ2-5	TGTGCCAGCAGTCTGGACAGGATCGCTCAAGAGACCCAGTACTTC	CASSLDRIAQETQYF
NA	NA	TRBV5-6	TRBJ1-1	TGTGCCAGCAGCGTCGGGGGACCTATGAACACTGAAGCTTTCTTT	CASSVGGPMNTEAFF
NA	NA	TRBV6-5	TRBJ2-2	TGTGCCAGCAGTTACTACGGGACCGGGGAGCTGTTTTTT	CASSYYGTGELFF
TRBD2	few	TRBV15	TRBJ2-7	TGTGCCACCAGCAGAGATCGACTAGCGGGGGGCTACGAGCAGTACTTC	CATSRDRLAGGYEQYF
NA	NA	TRBV29-1	TRBJ2-1	TGCAGCGTTGATGATCCGGGGGCGGTTGAGCAGTTCTTC	CSVDDPGAVEQFF
NA	few	TRBV6-1	TRBJ1-2	TGTGCCAGCAGATTAGGGGCGTCTGAAAGTGGCTACACCTTC	CASRLGASESGYTF
NA	NA	TRBV9	TRBJ2-3	TGTGCCAGCAGCGTAGCTGTGGCAGGGAGAACTAGCACAGATACGCAGTATTTT	CASSVAVAGRTSTDTQYF
NA	few	TRBV6-6	TRBJ2-1	TGTGCCAGCACTGGAGGGAGGAATGAGCAGTTCTTC	CASTGGRNEQFF
TRBD2	many	TRBV5-4	TRBJ2-1	TGTGCCAGCAGGACTAGCGGGAGATATGAGCAGTTCTTC	CASRTSGRYEQFF
NA	many	TRBV7-8	TRBJ2-1	TGTGCCAGCAGCTTAGTGTCTGGCGGTACCTACAATGAGCAGTTCTTC	CASSLVSGGTYNEQFF
NA	few	TRBV9	TRBJ1-3	TGTGCCAGCAGCGTAGCCCCGGGGTCTGGAAACACCATATATTTT	CASSVAPGSGNTIYF
TRBD2	NA	TRBV7-2	TRBJ2-5	TGTGCCAGCAGTCCCGCGGGGGTTTGGGAGACCCAGTACTTC	CASSPAGVWETQYF
NA	few	TRBV6-4	TRBJ2-2	TGTGCCAGCAGTGTCCAACAGAACACCGGGGAGCTGTTTTTT	CASSVQQNTGELFF
TRBD2	many	TRBV7-2	TRBJ2-1	TGTGCCAGCAGCTTAAATCCGGGACTAGCTTATGAGCAGTTCTTC	CASSLNPGLAYEQFF
TRBD2	NA	TRBV2	TRBJ2-1	TGTGCCAGCAGTGTTAGCGGGAGCGCCTACAATGAGCAGTTCTTC	CASSVSGSAYNEQFF
NA	few	TRBV7-2	TRBJ2-1	TGTGCCAGCAGCTCCCTTCTAGCGAGCAATGAGCAGTTCTTC	CASSSLLASNEQFF
NA	NA	TRBV11-2	TRBJ2-1	TGTGCCAGCAGCTTAGAACGCCCTGAGGAGCAGTTCTTC	CASSLERPEEQFF
NA	NA	TRBV7-2	TRBJ1-2	TGTGCCAGCAGCTTCCTCTATGGCTACACCTTC	CASSFLYGYTF
NA	NA	TRBV7-9	TRBJ1-2	TGTGCCAGCAGCTTAGATCGGGAGGTGTATGGCTACACCTTC	CASSLDREVYGYTF
NA	NA	TRBV29-1	TRBJ1-1	TGCAGCGTTGCTAAGGGGACCATGAACACTGAAGCTTTCTTT	CSVAKGTMNTEAFF
TRBD2	few	TRBV15	TRBJ2-1	TGTGCCACCAGCAGAGGGGTTCTAGCGGAACAGGCCTACAATGAGCAGTTCTTC	CATSRGVLAEQAYNEQFF
NA	NA	TRBV5-4	TRBJ2-3	TGTGCCAGCAGCACCCACAGGGGGGGAAGCACAGATACGCAGTATTTT	CASSTHRGGSTDTQYF
NA	NA	TRBV7-8	TRBJ1-1	TGTGCCAGCAGCTTAGGGGAGAACACTGAAGCTTTCTTT	CASSLGENTEAFF
NA	few	TRBV7-2	TRBJ2-5	TGTGCCAGCAGCTTAGTACTCACGGACGGGGCCCAGTACTTC	CASSLVLTDGAQYF
NA	NA	TRBV5-1	TRBJ2-4	TGCGCCAGCAGCTTGTTTCCGGACAGCAAAAACATTCAGTACTTC	CASSLFPDSKNIQYF
TRBD1	few	TRBV7-3	TRBJ2-1	TGTGCCAGCAGCTCTACGGGACAGAGCTACAATGAGCAGTTCTTC	CASSSTGQSYNEQFF